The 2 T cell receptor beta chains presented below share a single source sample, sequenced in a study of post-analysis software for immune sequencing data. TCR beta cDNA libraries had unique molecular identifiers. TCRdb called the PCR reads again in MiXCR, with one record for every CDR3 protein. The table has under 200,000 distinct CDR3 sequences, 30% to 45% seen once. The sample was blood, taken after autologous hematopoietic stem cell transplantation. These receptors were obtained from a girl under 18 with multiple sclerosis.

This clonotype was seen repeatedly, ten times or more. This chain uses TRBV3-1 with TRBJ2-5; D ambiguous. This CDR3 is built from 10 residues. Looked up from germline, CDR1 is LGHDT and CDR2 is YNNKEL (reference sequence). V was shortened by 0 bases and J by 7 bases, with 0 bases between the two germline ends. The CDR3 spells CASSQETQYF. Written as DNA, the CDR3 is TGTGCCAGCAGCCAAGAGACCCAGTACTTC.

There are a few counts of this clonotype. In nucleotides, the CDR3 is TGCAGCATAAAGACAGGGGGCTTCGGTAATGAAAAACTGTTTTTT. Its translation: CSIKTGGFGNEKLFF. The chain couples TRBV29-1 to TRBJ1-4; 10 nucleotides align to TRBD1. Germline-derived CDR1 and CDR2 are SQVTM and ANQGSEA. The J segment lost 4 bases and the V segment lost 8 bases, leaving 10 bases of the junction unmatched. The length of the CDR3 is 15 residues.